This TCR beta chain was obtained from a study of T cells after yellow fever vaccination. Study-level points and caveats: Subsequent to the booster, the majority of primary-vaccination clones reappeared (roughly 97% CD4, approximately 85% CD8).

This clonotype was counted only a few times. Its antigen is unidentified. CDR1 and CDR2 (germline): LGHNA, YNFKEQ. V lost 4 bases to trimming and J lost 0 bases; unmatched junction nucleotides: 5. The CDR3 runs to 16 residues. TCRdb processed the 5' RACE reads anew with MiXCR; each CDR3 protein has one entry. The sample lists hundreds of thousands of distinct CDR3 sequences; approximately 13% were seen once. The gene calls are TRBV4-2 and TRBJ2-3, with 9 positions matching TRBD2. The material sequenced was PBMCs, taken on the day of the yellow fever booster vaccination. The sequence came from a man aged 25-40 years who received the YFV17D yellow fever vaccine. The CDR3 here is CASSLGTSPSTDTQYF. CDR3 DNA sequence: TGTGCCAGCAGCCTTGGGACTAGCCCAAGCACAGATACGCAGTATTTT.